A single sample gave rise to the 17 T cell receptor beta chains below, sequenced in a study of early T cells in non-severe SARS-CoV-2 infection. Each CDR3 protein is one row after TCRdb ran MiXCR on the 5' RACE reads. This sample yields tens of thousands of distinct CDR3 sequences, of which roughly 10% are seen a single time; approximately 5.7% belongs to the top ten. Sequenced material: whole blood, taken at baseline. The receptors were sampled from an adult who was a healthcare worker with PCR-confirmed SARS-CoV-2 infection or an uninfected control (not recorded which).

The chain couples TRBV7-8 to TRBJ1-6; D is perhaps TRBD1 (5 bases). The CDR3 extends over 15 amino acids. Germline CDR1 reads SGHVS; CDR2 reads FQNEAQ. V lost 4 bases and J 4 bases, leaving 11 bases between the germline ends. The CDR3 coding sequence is TGTGCCAGCAGCTACGGGACTGAATATAATTCACCCCTCCACTTT. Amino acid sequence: CASSYGTEYNSPLHF.

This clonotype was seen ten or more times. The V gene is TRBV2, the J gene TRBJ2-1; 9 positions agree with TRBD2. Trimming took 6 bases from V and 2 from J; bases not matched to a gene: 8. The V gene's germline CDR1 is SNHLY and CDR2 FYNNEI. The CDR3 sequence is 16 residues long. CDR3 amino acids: CASRLGAGGPYNEQFF. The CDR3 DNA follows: TGTGCCAGCAGACTCGGTGCGGGAGGGCCCTACAATGAGCAGTTCTTC.

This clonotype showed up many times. The CDR3 nucleotides are TGTGCCAGCAGCCCAGACGGGGGAACTAATGAAAAACTGTTTTTT. Translated: CASSPDGGTNEKLFF. The genes are TRBV7-9 and TRBJ1-4; D possibly corresponds to TRBD1 (5 bases). This CDR3 comprises 15 residues. In germline, CDR1 is SEHNR, CDR2 FQNEAQ (reference sequence). The V end lost 5 bases, the J end lost 1 base, and 11 bases lay between the germline ends.

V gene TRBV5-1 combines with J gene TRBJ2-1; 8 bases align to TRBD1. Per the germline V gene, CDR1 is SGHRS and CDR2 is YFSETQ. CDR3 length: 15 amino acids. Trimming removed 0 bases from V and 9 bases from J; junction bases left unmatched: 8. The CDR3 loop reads CASSLEQGGYSEQFF. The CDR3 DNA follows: TGCGCCAGCAGCTTGGAACAGGGGGGATACTCTGAGCAGTTCTTC.

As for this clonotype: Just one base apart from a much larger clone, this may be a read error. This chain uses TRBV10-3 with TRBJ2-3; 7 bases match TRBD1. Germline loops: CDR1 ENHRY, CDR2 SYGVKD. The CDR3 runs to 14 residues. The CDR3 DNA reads TGTGTCATCAGCGGACAGGAGGGCACAGATACGCAGTATTTT. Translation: CVISGQEGTDTQYF.

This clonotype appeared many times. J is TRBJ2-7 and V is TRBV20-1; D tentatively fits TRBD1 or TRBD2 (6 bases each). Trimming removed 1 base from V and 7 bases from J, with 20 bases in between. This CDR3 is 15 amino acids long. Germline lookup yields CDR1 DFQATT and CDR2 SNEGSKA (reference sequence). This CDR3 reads CSARAGGGDNREQYF. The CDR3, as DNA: TGCAGTGCTAGAGCCGGTGGCGGGGACAATAGGGAGCAGTACTTC.

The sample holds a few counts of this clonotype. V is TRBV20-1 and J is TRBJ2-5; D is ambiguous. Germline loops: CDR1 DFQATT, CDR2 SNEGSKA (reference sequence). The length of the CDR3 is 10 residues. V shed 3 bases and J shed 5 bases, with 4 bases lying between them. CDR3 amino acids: CSASGETQYF. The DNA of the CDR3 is TGCAGTGCTAGTGGTGAGACCCAGTACTTC.

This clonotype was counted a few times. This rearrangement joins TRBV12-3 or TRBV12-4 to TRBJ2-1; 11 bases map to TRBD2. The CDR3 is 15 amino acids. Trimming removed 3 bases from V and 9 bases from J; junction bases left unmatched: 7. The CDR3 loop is CASSFFLAGGGEQFF. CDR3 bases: TGTGCCAGCAGTTTCTTCCTAGCGGGAGGTGGTGAGCAGTTCTTC.

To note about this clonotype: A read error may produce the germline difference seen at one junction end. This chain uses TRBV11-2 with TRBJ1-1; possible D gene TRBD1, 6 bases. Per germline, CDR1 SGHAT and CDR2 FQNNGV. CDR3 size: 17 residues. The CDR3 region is CTSSLRGGGYMNTEAFF. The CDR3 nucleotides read TGTACCAGCAGCCTCAGGGGAGGAGGTTACATGAACACTGAAGCTTTCTTT.

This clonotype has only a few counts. CDR3 protein: CASSQELRLAASNEQFF. CDR3 nucleotide sequence: TGTGCCAGCAGCCAAGAGCTTCGGCTAGCGGCCTCCAATGAGCAGTTCTTC. The V and J genes are TRBV14 and TRBJ2-1; 7 bases are a match to TRBD2. This CDR3 is 17 amino acids long. After removal of 0 bases from V and 6 bases from J, the junction contained 11 bases not matched to a gene. Germline CDR1 and CDR2: SGHDN and FVKESK.

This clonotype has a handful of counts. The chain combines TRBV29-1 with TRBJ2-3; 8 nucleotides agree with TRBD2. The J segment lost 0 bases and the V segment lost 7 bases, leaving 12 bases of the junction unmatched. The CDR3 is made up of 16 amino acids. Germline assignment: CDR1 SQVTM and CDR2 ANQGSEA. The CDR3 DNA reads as TGCAGCGCCCGACCGGCGGGGGGCCTTAGCACAGATACGCAGTATTTT. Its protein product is CSARPAGGLSTDTQYF.

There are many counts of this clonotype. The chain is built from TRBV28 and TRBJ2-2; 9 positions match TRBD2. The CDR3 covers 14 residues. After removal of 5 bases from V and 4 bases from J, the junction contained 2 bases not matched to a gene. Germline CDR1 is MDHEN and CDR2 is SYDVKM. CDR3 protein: CASSLGLATGELFF. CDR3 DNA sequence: TGTGCCAGCAGTCTGGGACTAGCCACCGGGGAGCTGTTTTTT.

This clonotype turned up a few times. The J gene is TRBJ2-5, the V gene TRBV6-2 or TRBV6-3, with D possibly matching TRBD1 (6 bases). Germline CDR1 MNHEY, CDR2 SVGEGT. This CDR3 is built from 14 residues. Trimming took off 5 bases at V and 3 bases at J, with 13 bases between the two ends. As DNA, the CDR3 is TGTGCCAGCAGTCAGGGGCCCTACGAAGAGACCCAGTACTTC. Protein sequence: CASSQGPYEETQYF.

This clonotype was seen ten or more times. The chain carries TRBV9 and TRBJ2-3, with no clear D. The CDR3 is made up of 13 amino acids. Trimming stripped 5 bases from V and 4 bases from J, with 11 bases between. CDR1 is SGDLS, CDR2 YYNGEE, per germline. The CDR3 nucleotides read TGTGCCAGCAGTAAGAGAGGAGCAGATACGCAGTATTTT. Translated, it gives CASSKRGADTQYF.

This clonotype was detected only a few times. For the CDR3, the DNA is TGTGCCTGGAGTCCCGCGGGGGCAAACATTCAGTACTTC. Its translation: CAWSPAGANIQYF. V gene TRBV30 combines with J gene TRBJ2-4; D possibly corresponds to TRBD2 (7 bases). Germline lookup yields CDR1 GTSNPN and CDR2 SVGIG (reference sequence). Between the trimmed V and J ends, which lost 2 bases and 6 bases, there was a span of 11 bases. The CDR3 sequence is 13 residues long.

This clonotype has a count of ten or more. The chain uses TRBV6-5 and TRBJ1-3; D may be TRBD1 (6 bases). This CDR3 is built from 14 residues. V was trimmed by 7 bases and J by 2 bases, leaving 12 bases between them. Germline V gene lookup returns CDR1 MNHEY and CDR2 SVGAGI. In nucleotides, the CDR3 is TGTGCCAGCACCGAGGGGGGTACTGGAAACACCATATATTTT. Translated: CASTEGGTGNTIYF.

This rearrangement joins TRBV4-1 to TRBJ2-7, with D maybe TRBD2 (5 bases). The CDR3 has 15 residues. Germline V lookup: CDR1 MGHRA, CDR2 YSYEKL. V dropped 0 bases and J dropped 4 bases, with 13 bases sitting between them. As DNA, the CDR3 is TGCGCCAGCAGCCAAGAGCCGCGGGTAGGATACGAGCAGTACTTC. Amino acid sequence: CASSQEPRVGYEQYF.